This T cell receptor beta chain appears in the sequencing data of a study of blood T cell repertoires in COVID-19. Background on the study: Samples representing acute and convalescent COVID-19 were sourced from the United States, Italy and Spain. PBMCs, B-cell-depleted T cells, or T cells were the source of the cDNA or gDNA that made up the material.

Between the trimmed V and J ends, which lost 3 bases and 11 bases, there was a span of 9 bases. Germline V gene sequence: CDR1 DFQATT, CDR2 SNEGSKA (reference sequence). The CDR3 has 10 residues. The table came from immunoSEQ multiplex PCR; TCRdb's copy has only in-frame clones and leaves some out. The data show about 230,000 clones, 65% to 90% seen once. Enrolment of Seattle patients took place during active infection, and they were followed longitudinally. The sequencing sample was made of peripheral blood. The source is a man aged 50-60 years with COVID-19, enrolled during active disease. The V and J genes are TRBV20-1 and TRBJ2-3; D is tentatively TRBD1 or TRBD2 (6 bases each). Here the CDR3 DNA reads TGCAGTGCTAGTGCGGGACAGCAGTATTTT. Amino acids: CSASAGQQYF.